In its sample, the clone carrying this T cell receptor (beta chain) was seen a few times. The antigen is unknown. The J segment lost 9 bases and the V segment lost 5 bases, leaving 9 bases of the junction unmatched. Germline CDR1 reads LNHDA; CDR2 reads SQIVND (reference sequence). This CDR3 contains 14 residues. Sequencing targeted expressed TCRB transcripts, as all isolated RNA had been reverse transcribed. Produced via immunoSEQ multiplex PCR; TCRdb's table is partial and in-frame only. The sample contains approximately 170,000 clones, about 9.8% of which appear only once. The sample comes from a study of beta chain features in type 1 diabetes. Study-level background: Sorted cells, some 110 million in number, were examined across all samples.

Whole-study findings and limits: Across patients, naive, central memory and Treg TCRB repertoires exhibited apparently greater similarity than was observed across healthy donors. Lower insertion and higher deletion counts appeared at VDJ junctions in type 1 diabetes patients. Patients and controls would share equally any PCR tilt toward shorter templates.

This rearrangement joins TRBV19 to TRBJ1-1, with 10 bases identical to TRBD1. The sequence came from a woman under 30 in good health. Sequenced: central memory CD4+ T cells from blood. The CDR3 loop is CASSSQTGGSKAFF. CDR3 DNA: TGTGCCAGTAGTTCCCAGACAGGGGGCTCTAAAGCTTTCTTT. The full variable domain, completed using reference TRBV19 and TRBJ1-1, is DGGITQSPKYLFRKEGQNVTLSCEQNLNHDAMYWYRQDPGQGLRLIYYSQIVNDFQKGDIAEGYSVSREKKESFPLTVTSAQKNPTAFYLCASSSQTGGSKAFFGQGTRLTVV.